The present T cell receptor (beta chain) was sequenced within a study of cytomegalovirus exposure and HLA in healthy donors (dated by TCRdb to the late 2010s). Context from the whole study: An earlier analysis of several hundred of the donors reported about 290 Gb of sequence data and roughly 100 million unique TCR beta sequences from about 179 million T cells. Approximately 300 gigabases of sequencing data and around 88 million unique TCR sequences made up an early release that covered roughly 670 HLA-typed donors. Of the 398 genotyped donors, about 84% fell in the genetic ancestry cluster associated with self-reported Caucasian donors. The study aimed to test whether cataloging public T cell receptors could reveal signatures of past pathogen exposure. The study used immunosequencing to profile the T cell repertoires of 666 subjects and linked those repertoires to cytomegalovirus serostatus. In addition to the first cohort of approximately 650 subjects, a separate validation cohort of 120 different subjects was used. To predict cytomegalovirus infection status, the study brought together high-throughput TCR immunosequencing, statistical association of individual TCRs with disease status, and machine learning. To study patterns of TCR occurrence, a later analysis re-analyzed previously published TCR beta repertoires from around 660 donors and added high-resolution HLA genotyping. Rather than using new phenotypic data, the later analysis identified candidate immune exposures from TCR beta sequences and from how often those sequences occurred across donors. An earlier analysis of 587 of the donors used high-throughput TCR beta sequencing to judge whether each TCR beta V gene segment behaved as functional or pseudogenic. Donor age, sex, ethnicity and CMV serostatus were compiled together with the repertoire data. Genome-wide SNP genotypes for about three fifths of the roughly 670 donors were used in a later genetic analysis, which treated that subset as a discovery cohort. Every discovery cohort repertoire had been produced on one sequencing platform. Class I and class II HLA loci were covered by the typing at four-digit resolution. The number of typed donors differed by locus: 629-630 for A, B, C, DRB1 and DQB1; about 520 for DQA1; roughly 600 for DPA1; and roughly 470 for DPB1. Roughly five DR-DQ haplotypes were handled as single units for association and clustering because linkage in the cohort was strong. Among around 400 genotyped donors of the cohort, an average of about 240,000 unique TCR beta nucleotide sequences was sequenced per donor, of which about 18% were non-productive. Paper-wide results and their limitations: The authors suggested that the approach could potentially be generalized to other disease states and immunological phenotypes. In vitro tests confirmed that a few of the cytomegalovirus-associated TCR beta chains recognize cytomegalovirus antigens. Strong co-occurrence of HLA alleles, especially DR and DQ, made assigning TCR associations to individual alleles difficult. In a later analysis, several top co-occurrence clusters were reported to appear linked to parvovirus B19, influenza, CMV and Epstein-Barr virus. For the cohort, immune exposure information was limited to CMV serostatus. Because counts were too low, roughly 16 rarely observed V segments, including chromosome 9 orphons, were left out of the earlier analysis of several hundred of the donors. In a later analysis, TCR association rates were found to vary across HLA loci, with the most associated TCRs seen for DRB1 alleles and the fewest for HLA-C alleles. Most CMV-associated TCR beta chains appeared to be HLA-restricted in a later analysis, and the HLA associations seemed to be driven largely by CMV exposure. Some IMGT-functional V segments, including TRBV6-2 and TRBV6-3, could not be distinguished by the 87-base-pair reads and were therefore excluded. A later analysis associated 16,951 TCR beta sequences with specific HLA alleles at a false discovery rate of 0.05. Because some donors lacked HLA typing at each locus, the association tests relied only on the typed subset. The classifier was reported to diagnose cytomegalovirus status with high specificity and sensitivity in both the original and validation cohorts. In a later analysis, HLA-associated TCR beta chains were found to be more clonally expanded and to have lower generation probabilities than equally common non-associated chains. Sequencing depth was assumed to be roughly uniform across donors in the presence/absence analyses, though that assumption may not hold. Correlated functional status among segregating V segments might be attributable to linkage disequilibrium, but an unknown experimental factor could not be ruled out. A total of fewer than 200 TCR beta chains were listed by the study as associated with cytomegalovirus. A further reported finding was that TCR beta sequences accurately predicted the HLA-A and HLA-B alleles for most subjects in the first cohort. In a later genetic analysis, fewer N-insertions in productive TCRs were reported among donors in an Asian-associated ancestry cluster than the roughly 670-donor mean. In this cohort, only TCR beta chains were sequenced, and detectable features were limited by the absence of alpha or paired-chain data. A later genetic analysis associated a missense DCLRE1C variant with V-gene and J-gene trimming of TCR beta chains, and an independent cohort replicated the association. An earlier analysis of some 590 of the donors showed that most TCR beta V segments appeared in productive rearrangements either about 87% or about 30% of the time, which broadly matched IMGT annotations. A cluster of highly shared sequence variants was judged likely to be a technical artifact of the sequencing pipeline. Across donors, most TCR sequences were observed very rarely, whereas some public TCRs were present in many individuals.

The cohort comprised 670 or so healthy bone marrow donors. At the time of sampling, every cohort member was nominally healthy, though immune exposures that went unrecorded were likely present. The donor tested CMV seropositive, placing the donor among the 289 seropositive members of the cohort. Each donor provided a peripheral blood sample, and peripheral blood mononuclear cells were used for TCR beta sequencing. Genomic DNA extraction from the blood cell samples was performed with the Qiagen DNeasy Blood Extraction Kit. Receptors were amplified or captured by the immunoSEQ multiplex PCR assay. For the multiplex PCR, a mixture combining 60 forward primers for TCR Vbeta segments and 13 reverse primers for TCR Jbeta segments was used. The CDR3 region of rearranged TCR beta genes was amplified from genomic DNA with a multiplex PCR assay. Amplified TCR beta libraries were sequenced as 87-base-pair reads on the Illumina HiSeq System. As for the original processing: A later analysis counted approximately 76 million unique TCR beta chains across the 600 to 850 repertoires, and around 9.9 million of these chains were shared by at least two donors. To remove PCR and sequencing errors, raw reads were error-corrected and collapsed into unique sequences using a nearest-neighbor algorithm that merged closely related sequences. To assign V, D and J gene segments, CDR3 sequences were aligned to IMGT reference sequences. Each retained sequence needed at least a six-nucleotide match to both a V gene segment and a J gene segment. A rearrangement was called productive if the CDR3 had no stop codons and remained in frame with V and J, and every other rearrangement was called non-productive. Following IMGT convention, CDR3 was defined as the stretch from the second conserved V-encoded cysteine up to the conserved J-encoded phenylalanine. In an earlier analysis of around 540 of the donors, sequences lacking an unambiguous match to a single V gene segment were excluded. In an earlier analysis of 587 of the donors, V segments were called functional above 56.7% productive rearrangements and were called segregating when the between-donor standard deviation exceeded 5%. A statistical classification framework was built for diagnosing cytomegalovirus status from the catalog of TCR beta chain sequences. A later analysis assigned V and J genes by comparing TCR nucleotide sequences with IMGT/GENE-DB human TR gene sequences. Using the TCRdist pipeline, a later analysis assigned CDR3 sequences along with most-parsimonious VDJ recombination scenarios. In a later analysis, every TCR beta chain was defined by the combination of its CDR3 amino acid sequence and its V-gene family, and reads without a unique V-gene family were dropped. To address suspected cross-contamination and a sequencing artifact, a later analysis removed 592 highly shared, low-generation-probability nucleotide sequences. In a later analysis, a clonal expansion index for each public chain was calculated from normalized within-repertoire ranks of inferred template counts. In a later analysis, generation probabilities were computed with a VDJ recombination model fitted to out-of-frame rearrangements, and the resulting probabilities were checked against IGoR. In a later analysis, hypergeometric tests were used to score TCR-TCR, TCR-HLA and TCR-CMV co-occurrence, with a repertoire-size bias correction applied to TCR pairs. To estimate false discovery rates, a later analysis permuted the HLA or CMV assignments 20 times. In a later analysis, co-occurring TCRs were grouped with DBSCAN, and TCRdist sequence similarity was added when clustering was performed within HLA-allele-positive subsets. For co-occurrence clustering, repertoires with fewer than 30,000 or more than 120,000 public chains were excluded, along with a handful of repertoires with anomalous nucleotide sharing. The source is immuneACCESS, and TCRdb retained only in-frame sequences with V and J called. Part of the clones is not carried over; for the studies checked, unresolved V genes explain less than half of this, and the remainder is unexplained. From that table come the V and J calls and clone size; the DNA was used to work out D and trimming. This sample gives roughly 190,000 clones in total; about 69% of them show up just once. The top ten hold about 5% of the sample.

This clone was found a few times. The antigen it binds to is not known. No much larger clone is present one base from it, and per-base qualities are unavailable. Via the germline V gene, CDR1 is SGDLS and CDR2 YYNGEE. V is clipped by 0 bases and J by 4 bases, and the sequence between their germline boundaries is 14 bases long. The CDR3 covers 16 residues, taking in both the cysteine and the phenylalanine. Only CDR3 DNA is held: 48 bases, read in frame from base 1. This TCR came from a man under 40 in good health and CMV-seropositive. Sequenced input: PBMCs. Here the chain combines TRBV9 and TRBJ2-4; the D gene is perhaps TRBD2, from 6 matching bases. The nucleotide sequence is TGTGCCAGCAGCGTAGCTGGGGGGAGAGGGAAAAACATTCAGTACTTC. The encoded protein is CASSVAGGRGKNIQYF.